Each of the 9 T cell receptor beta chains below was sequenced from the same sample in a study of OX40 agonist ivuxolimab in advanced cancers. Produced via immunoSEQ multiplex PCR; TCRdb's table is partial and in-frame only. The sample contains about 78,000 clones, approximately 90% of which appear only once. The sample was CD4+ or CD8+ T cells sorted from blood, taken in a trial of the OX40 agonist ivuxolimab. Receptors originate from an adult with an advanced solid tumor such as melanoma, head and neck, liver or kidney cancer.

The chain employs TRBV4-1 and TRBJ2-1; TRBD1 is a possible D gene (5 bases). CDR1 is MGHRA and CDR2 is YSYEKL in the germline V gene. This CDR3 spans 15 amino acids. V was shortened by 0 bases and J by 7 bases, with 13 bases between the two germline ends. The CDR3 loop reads CASSQDVGHWNEQFF. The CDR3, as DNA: TGCGCCAGCAGCCAAGACGTGGGGCATTGGAATGAGCAGTTCTTC.

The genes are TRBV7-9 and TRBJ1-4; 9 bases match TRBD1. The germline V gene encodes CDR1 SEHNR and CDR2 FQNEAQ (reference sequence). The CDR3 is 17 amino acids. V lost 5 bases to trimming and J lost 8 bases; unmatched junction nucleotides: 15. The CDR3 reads CASSPDRDREMREKLFF. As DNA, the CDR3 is TGTGCCAGCAGCCCGGACCGGGACAGGGAGATGAGAGAAAAACTGTTTTTT. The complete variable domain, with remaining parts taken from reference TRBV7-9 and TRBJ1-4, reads DTGVSQNPRHKITKRGQNVTFRCDPISEHNRLYWYRQTLGQGPEFLTYFQNEAQLEKSRLLSDRFSAERPKGSFSTLEIQRTEQGDSAMYLCASSPDRDREMREKLFFGSGTQLSVL.

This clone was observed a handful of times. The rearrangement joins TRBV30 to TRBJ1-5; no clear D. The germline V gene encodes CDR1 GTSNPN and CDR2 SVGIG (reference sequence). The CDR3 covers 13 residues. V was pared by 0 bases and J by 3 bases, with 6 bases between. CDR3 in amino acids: CAWSVQNNQPQHF. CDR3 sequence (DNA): TGTGCCTGGAGTGTACAGAACAATCAGCCCCAGCATTTT. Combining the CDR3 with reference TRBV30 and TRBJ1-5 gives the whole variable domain SQTIHQWPATLVQPVGSPLSLECTVEGTSNPNLYWYRQAAGRGLQLLFYSVGIGQISSEVPQNLSASRPQDRQFILSSKKLLLSDSGFYLCAWSVQNNQPQHFGDGTRLSIL.

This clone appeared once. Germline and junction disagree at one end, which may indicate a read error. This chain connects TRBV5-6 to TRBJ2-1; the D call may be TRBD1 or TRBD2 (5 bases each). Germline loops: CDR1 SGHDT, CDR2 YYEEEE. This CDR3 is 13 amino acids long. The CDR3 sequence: CASNLGPFNEQFF. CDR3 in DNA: TGTGCCAGCAACTTGGGACCTTTCAATGAGCAGTTCTTC.

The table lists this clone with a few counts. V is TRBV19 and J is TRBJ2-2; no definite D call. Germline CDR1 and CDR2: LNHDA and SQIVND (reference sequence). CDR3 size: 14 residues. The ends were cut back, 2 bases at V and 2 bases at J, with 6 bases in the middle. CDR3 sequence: CASSILSNTGELFF. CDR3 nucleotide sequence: TGTGCCAGTAGTATACTGTCCAACACCGGGGAGCTGTTTTTT.

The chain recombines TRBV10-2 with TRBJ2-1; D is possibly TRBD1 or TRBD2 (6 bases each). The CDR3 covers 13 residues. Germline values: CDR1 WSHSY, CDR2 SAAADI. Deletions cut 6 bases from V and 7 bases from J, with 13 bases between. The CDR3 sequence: CASREGGGNEQFF. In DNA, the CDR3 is TGCGCCAGCAGAGAGGGGGGTGGGAATGAGCAGTTCTTC.

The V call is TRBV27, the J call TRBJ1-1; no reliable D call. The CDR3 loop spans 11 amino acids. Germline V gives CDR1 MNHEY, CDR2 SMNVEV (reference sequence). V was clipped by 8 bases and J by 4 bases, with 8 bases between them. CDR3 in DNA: TGTGCCAGCCTGGGGTTCACTGAAGCTTTCTTT. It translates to CASLGFTEAFF.

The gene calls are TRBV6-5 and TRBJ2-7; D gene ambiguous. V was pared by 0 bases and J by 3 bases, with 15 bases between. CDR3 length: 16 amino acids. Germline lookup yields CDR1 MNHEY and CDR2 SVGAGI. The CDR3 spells CASSYSSPTERYEQYF. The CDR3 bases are TGTGCCAGCAGTTACTCGAGTCCTACAGAACGCTACGAGCAGTACTTC.

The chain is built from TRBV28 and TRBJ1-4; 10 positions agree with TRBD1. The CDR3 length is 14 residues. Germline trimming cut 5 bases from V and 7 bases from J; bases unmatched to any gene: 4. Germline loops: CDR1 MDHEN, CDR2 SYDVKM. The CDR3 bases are TGTGCCAGCAGTGGTGGACAGGGGGGTGAAAAACTGTTTTTT. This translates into CASSGGQGGEKLFF.